The clone carrying this TCR beta chain was picked up a small number of times. As yet, its antigen is unknown. Sequenced material consisted of expressed TCRB transcripts (all of the isolated RNA was reverse transcribed). The protocol was immunoSEQ multiplex PCR, while the TCRdb copy is restricted to in-frame clones and leaves out a portion. This sample carries more than 110,000 clones, 6% to 7.5% of them seen once, and the ten largest clones take about 1.5%. CDR1 is SGHVS and CDR2 is FNYEAQ in the germline V gene. The CDR3 spans 17 residues. The ends lost 5 bases at V and 4 bases at J; junction bases unmatched: 13. This entry is derived from a study of beta chain features in type 1 diabetes. General study results and limits: Shortening that was moderate but significant affected the TCRB CDR3s of Type 1 diabetes patients in all four CD4+ subsets.

Sequenced sample: central memory CD4+ T cells from blood. The TCR originated in a woman aged 25-40 years in good health. V and J are TRBV7-6 and TRBJ2-1; 8 positions match TRBD2. For the CDR3, the DNA is TGTGCCAGCAGCCCGCCCCACACTAGCGGAGGATACAATGAGCAGTTCTTC. As protein: CASSPPHTSGGYNEQFF. The full variable domain, rest sourced from reference TRBV7-6 and TRBJ2-1, is GAGVSQSPRYKVTKRGQDVALRCDPISGHVSLYWYRQALGQGPEFLTYFNYEAQQDKSGLPNDRFSAERPEGSISTLTIQRTEQRDSAMYRCASSPPHTSGGYNEQFFGPGTRLTVL.